This is a list of T cell receptor beta chains from one sample in a study of T cells in Graves' hyperthyroidism and ophthalmopathy. TCRdb analysed the multiplex PCR reads with MiXCR anew, one entry per CDR3 protein. The sample contains around 250,000 distinct CDR3 sequences, roughly 15% of which appear only once. Source material: blood. These receptors originate from a woman aged 35 to 49 with Graves' hyperthyroidism that later progressed to Graves' ophthalmopathy. CDR3s include the opening cysteine and the closing phenylalanine or tryptophan. The D gene is left open where the match is weak. Where a row states a size, it is once, few, many or the class of an expanded clone; other rows omit it.

>TRBD2|many|TRBJ2-7|TRBV20-1
TGCAGTGCTAGAGTAGGGACTAGTATCTACGAGCAGTACTTC
CSARVGTSIYEQYF
>TRBD1|many|TRBJ2-7|TRBV28
TGTGCCAGCAGTTCAGTCGGACAGGGAATAAGTCACGAGCAGTACTTC
CASSSVGQGISHEQYF
>TRBD2|few|TRBJ2-7|TRBV28
TGTGCCAGCAGTTCCCCTAGCGGGAGCGGTCTAGGGGAGCAGTACTTC
CASSSPSGSGLGEQYF
>TRBD2|.|TRBJ2-1|TRBV7-9
TGTGCCAGCAGTCGGACGACTAGCGGTGAGCAGTTCTTC
CASSRTTSGEQFF
>TRBD2|.|TRBJ2-1|TRBV6-1
TGTGCCACCACGGGAGGGCCTTTGACGGGTGAGCAGTTCTTC
CATTGGPLTGEQFF
>.|many|TRBJ2-3|TRBV2
TGTGCCAGCAGTGCGGAGATCACAGATACGCAGTATTTT
CASSAEITDTQYF
>.|many|TRBJ1-1|TRBV20-1
TGCAGTGCTAGAACGCCTTTAAACACTGAAGCTTTCTTT
CSARTPLNTEAFF
>.|.|TRBJ2-3|TRBV20-1
TGCAGTGCTACCTCAGGCGGGACGGCCACAGATACGCAGTATTTT
CSATSGGTATDTQYF
>.|many|TRBJ2-3|TRBV28
TGTGCCAGCAGTCCTTCGACAGTTTCTTCCACAGATACGCAGTATTTT
CASSPSTVSSTDTQYF
>.|many|TRBJ1-2|TRBV12-3/TRBV12-4
TGTGCCAGCAGTTCTCGGGCTGGGCACTATGGCTACACCTTC
CASSSRAGHYGYTF
>.|.|TRBJ2-1|TRBV6-2/TRBV6-3
TGTGCCAGCACGGCATCAGGGGGGAGAAATGAGCAGTTCTTC
CASTASGGRNEQFF
>.|.|TRBJ1-3|TRBV30
TGTGCCTGGAGGGACAAAAGTGGATCTGGAAACACCATATATTTT
CAWRDKSGSGNTIYF
>.|many|TRBJ2-2|TRBV7-9
TGTGCCAGCAGCTTAAAAGCTCGGCTAGGGGCCGGGGAGCTGTTTTTT
CASSLKARLGAGELFF
>.|many|TRBJ2-1|TRBV7-2
TGTGCCAGCAGCTTAGCCACAGCACCTTTAATAGGACGGGGTGAGCAGTTCTTC
CASSLATAPLIGRGEQFF
>TRBD2|many|TRBJ2-7|TRBV28
TGTGCCAGCAGTTTATGGGGCAGCGGGAGTTACGAGCAGTACTTC
CASSLWGSGSYEQYF
>TRBD2|many|TRBJ2-7|TRBV15
TGTGCCACCAGCAGGACTAGCGAGGGGCGCGAGCAGTACTTC
CATSRTSEGREQYF
>.|.|TRBJ2-1|TRBV11-2
TGTGCCAGCACCCGGGGCCAGGATGAGCAGTTCTTC
CASTRGQDEQFF
>TRBD2|.|TRBJ2-6|TRBV11-2
TGTGCCAGCAGCTTAAGTCTAGCGGCGTATTACTCTGGGGCCAACGTCCTGACTTTC
CASSLSLAAYYSGANVLTF
>TRBD1|.|TRBJ2-3|TRBV28
TGTGCCAGCAGTTCCCCGGGACAGGGGGCGCAGGGGGTGTATTTT
CASSSPGQGAQGVYF
>.|many|TRBJ1-1|TRBV5-1
TGCGCCAGCAGCTTGGAAACAGGAGGGACTGAAGCTTTCTTT
CASSLETGGTEAFF
>.|many|TRBJ1-2|TRBV28
TGTGCCAGCAGTTTAGAGCCTGAACCCTATGGCTACACCTTC
CASSLEPEPYGYTF
>TRBD2|.|TRBJ2-1|TRBV28
TGTGCCAGCAGTAGGACTAGCGGGAGATATATCTACAATGAGCAGTTCTTC
CASSRTSGRYIYNEQFF
>TRBD2|many|TRBJ2-3|TRBV6-1
TGTGCCAGCAGTTCTTCTAGCGGGTCTAGCACAGATACGCAGTATTTT
CASSSSSGSSTDTQYF
>.|many|TRBJ1-2|TRBV12-3/TRBV12-4
TGTGCCAGCAGTCCGGACAGTTATGGCTACACCTTC
CASSPDSYGYTF
>TRBD2|many|TRBJ2-3|TRBV12-3/TRBV12-4
TGTGCCAGCAGTTCCGGGGACAGGAGCGGACTAGCGGGAGAAGTGAGCACAGATACGCAGTATTTT
CASSSGDRSGLAGEVSTDTQYF
>.|many|TRBJ1-1|TRBV2
TGTGCCAGCTCTCAGGAATTTGGGGCTTTCTTT
CASSQEFGAFF
>.|many|TRBJ2-1|TRBV29-1
TGCAGCGCCCGGTTGCGGAGGGTTCAGTCCCTCAGGCCCTCCTACAATGAGCAGTTCTTC
CSARLRRVQSLRPSYNEQFF
>.|.|TRBJ1-2|TRBV7-9
TGTGCCAGCAGCTTAGAGGCAATGGGTCGGAGGGATCTGCTAGGTGGCTACACCTTC
CASSLEAMGRRDLLGGYTF
>.|many|TRBJ1-1|TRBV11-1
TGTGCCAGCAGCTTAGTTAGGGACACTGAAGCTTTCTTT
CASSLVRDTEAFF
>TRBD1|many|TRBJ1-5|TRBV12-3/TRBV12-4
TGTGCCAGCAGTAGGCCTGGACAGGAGAATGGGCCCCAGCATTTT
CASSRPGQENGPQHF
>TRBD2|few|TRBJ2-7|TRBV20-1
TGCAGTGCTAGAGCCGACGGGACTAGAGGGTACGAGCAGTACTTC
CSARADGTRGYEQYF
>.|.|TRBJ2-3|TRBV13
TGTGCCAGCAGCTTTAGTAGCCCGAGCACAGATACGCAGTATTTT
CASSFSSPSTDTQYF
>.|many|TRBJ2-2|TRBV6-1
TGTGCCAGCAGCCTAGGAACCTACACCGGGGAGCTGTTTTTT
CASSLGTYTGELFF
>TRBD1|few|TRBJ1-2|TRBV28
TGTGCCAGCACCTCAGACAGGGTTTTATTCGGGAACTATGGCTACACCTTC
CASTSDRVLFGNYGYTF
>TRBD1|many|TRBJ2-1|TRBV7-9
TGTGCCAGCAGCTCCCGACAGGGGAATGAGCAGTTCTTC
CASSSRQGNEQFF
>.|few|TRBJ1-3|TRBV9
TGTGCCAGCAGCGTAGCGACCAACTCTGGAAACACCATATATTTT
CASSVATNSGNTIYF
>TRBD1|many|TRBJ2-5|TRBV6-1
TGTGCCAGCACTGATGGACAGGGTGAAGAGACCCAGTACTTC
CASTDGQGEETQYF
>.|many|TRBJ1-4|TRBV2
TGTGCCAGCAGCCTTAGGACGTTAACTAATGAAAAACTGTTTTTT
CASSLRTLTNEKLFF
>.|many|TRBJ1-1|TRBV28
TGTGCCAGCAGTGGTCCAGGGTCGGGCACTGAAGCTTTCTTT
CASSGPGSGTEAFF
>.|many|TRBJ1-1|TRBV11-3
TGTGCCAGCAGCAACGGGGTGGGGGCTGAAGCTTTCTTT
CASSNGVGAEAFF
>.|.|TRBJ1-5|TRBV4-1
TGCGCCAGCAGCCAGAACCGGGACCAGACTCCTTATAGCAATCAGCCCCAGCATTTT
CASSQNRDQTPYSNQPQHF
>.|.|TRBJ2-2|TRBV15
TGTGCCACCAGCAGAGGGAGGTTCGGGGTCGGGGAGCTGTTTTTT
CATSRGRFGVGELFF
>.|many|TRBJ1-1|TRBV28
TGTGCCAGCAGTTTAGGGACATTAAGAGCTTTCTTT
CASSLGTLRAFF
>TRBD2|many|TRBJ2-1|TRBV7-9
TGTGCCAGCCCTCGCGGGAGCGGATACAATGAGCAGTTCTTC
CASPRGSGYNEQFF
>TRBD2|few|TRBJ2-1|TRBV27
TGTGCCGGCAGTTTATCGGGCGGGGGCTCCTACAATGAGCAGTTCTTC
CAGSLSGGGSYNEQFF